This T cell receptor (beta chain) was observed in a study of shared clonotypes between healthy human individuals. Study-level points and caveats: Generation probabilities of non-shared clonotypes were lower (relative to those shared by all four donors). Sequencing depth was predicted to influence how clonotypes are shared among donors.

An even split of each subset's genomic DNA across several immunoSEQ plates was performed. Assay: immunoSEQ multiplex PCR; the TCRdb copy retains only in-frame clones and omits some. The sample has more than 2 million clones; approximately 95% are singletons. For this clone: Its matching antigen is unknown.

Germline CDR1 reads MNHEY; CDR2 reads SVGAGI. This CDR3 is built from 14 residues. With 8 bases removed from V and 1 base from J, the gap between germline ends came to 11 bases. Sequencing was done on a sample of naive CD4+ T cells sorted from blood. This sample's subset: CD45RA+ positively selected. This clonotype was obtained from a man aged 18 to 29 in good health. This chain joins TRBV6-5 and TRBJ2-2, with D possibly being TRBD2 (5 bases). CDR3: CASSGIRNTGELFF. In DNA, the CDR3 is TGTGCCAGCTCGGGGATACGGAACACCGGGGAGCTGTTTTTT.